The 23 T cell receptor beta chains given below trace back to one sample, sequenced in a study of identical twins. From the 5' RACE reads, TCRdb called clonotypes with MiXCR, one entry per CDR3 protein. The top ten clones hold approximately 0.52% of a sample with 450,000 or so distinct CDR3 sequences, 14% of them seen once. This same sample was also taken into another study, of yellow fever vaccine responses in identical twins.

Input material: CD4+ T cells sorted from blood. These receptors originate from a woman between 18 and 30 years old in good health.

In its sample, this clonotype was seen a few times. The chain links TRBV10-3 to TRBJ2-3; no firm D call. Germline V lookup: CDR1 ENHRY, CDR2 SYGVKD. This CDR3 contains 12 residues. V shed 7 bases and J shed 2 bases, with 7 bases lying between them. CDR3 nucleotides: TGTGCCATCACTTCGGACACAGATACGCAGTATTTT. Translated: CAITSDTDTQYF.

Ten or more counts support this clonotype. The V gene is TRBV28, the J gene TRBJ2-5; D possibly matches TRBD1 or TRBD2 (5 bases each). The V gene lost 6 bases and the J gene lost 3 bases, with 11 bases spanning the gap. CDR3 length equals 13 residues. Germline assignment: CDR1 MDHEN and CDR2 SYDVKM. The CDR3 DNA sequence: TGTGCCAGCAGGCTTCAGGGAGAAGAGACCCAGTACTTC. The encoded protein is CASRLQGEETQYF.

This clonotype has just a few counts. The chain links TRBV30 to TRBJ2-7; D is uncertain. The CDR3 length is 14 residues. The germline V gene has CDR1 GTSNPN and CDR2 SVGIG (reference sequence). Trimming stripped 0 bases from V and 5 bases from J, with 14 bases between. The CDR3 coding sequence is TGTGCCTGGAGTGTAAAAGTGGCTGTCCACGAGCAGTACTTC. Amino acid sequence: CAWSVKVAVHEQYF.

The chain employs TRBV6-6 and TRBJ2-6; 7 nucleotides agree with TRBD2. Germline trimming cut 8 bases from V and 13 bases from J; bases unmatched to any gene: 8. Germline CDR1 MNHNY, CDR2 SVGAGI (reference sequence). The CDR3 spans 12 residues. The CDR3 here is CASLPQGGVLTF. In DNA form, the CDR3 reads TGTGCCAGCTTACCGCAGGGAGGGGTCCTGACTTTC.

This clonotype was recorded a few times. The chain carries TRBV6-6 and TRBJ1-6; D uncertain. Germline V lookup: CDR1 MNHNY, CDR2 SVGAGI (reference sequence). The CDR3 is 11 residues long. With 6 bases removed from V and 14 bases from J, the gap between germline ends came to 11 bases. The CDR3 coding sequence is TGTGCCAGCAGAGTGTTTGGGACCCTCCACTTT. Amino acids: CASRVFGTLHF.

CDR3 nucleotide sequence: TGTGCCAGCAGGCGCCGTGGGGGGACCGACACCGGGGAGCTGTTTTTT. This encodes CASRRRGGTDTGELFF. The rearrangement links TRBV6-1 to TRBJ2-2, with D possibly being TRBD2 (6 bases). The V and J ends lost 6 bases and 3 bases respectively, with 17 bases between them. This CDR3 has 16 residues. Germline CDR1 and CDR2: MNHNS and SASEGT.

There are a few counts of this clonotype. J is TRBJ2-2 and V is TRBV27; 15 bases match TRBD2. CDR3 size: 14 residues. Germline CDR1 reads MNHEY; CDR2 reads SMNVEV (reference sequence). V trimming: 10 bases; J trimming: 8 bases; junction bases outside the gene matches: 5. The DNA of the CDR3 is TGTGCCACCGGGACTAGCGGGAGGAGAGGGGAGCTGTTTTTT. As protein: CATGTSGRRGELFF.

This clonotype was recorded a few times. This chain links TRBV11-2 with TRBJ2-3, with D unclear. Per germline, CDR1 SGHAT and CDR2 FQNNGV. The CDR3 is 12 residues long. The V and J ends lost 0 bases and 6 bases respectively, with 4 bases between them. The CDR3: CASSLDMDTQYF. CDR3 nucleotide sequence: TGTGCCAGCAGCTTAGATATGGATACGCAGTATTTT. The variable domain in full, with the rest retrieved from reference TRBV11-2 and TRBJ2-3, is EAGVAQSPRYKIIEKRQSVAFWCNPISGHATLYWYQQILGQGPKLLIQFQNNGVVDDSQLPKDRFSAERLKGVDSTLKIQPAKLEDSAVYLCASSLDMDTQYFGPGTRLTVL.

V is TRBV2 and J is TRBJ1-1, with D possibly matching TRBD1 (6 bases). The CDR3 loop spans 14 amino acids. Trimming shortened V by 6 bases and J by 0 bases, and 11 bases separated the two germline ends. The germline V gene has CDR1 SNHLY and CDR2 FYNNEI. The CDR3 loop reads CASRTRGLNTEAFF. CDR3 in DNA: TGTGCCAGCAGAACCAGGGGCTTGAACACTGAAGCTTTCTTT.

This clonotype has ten or more counts. The CDR3 nucleotides read TGTGCCAGCAGGCCCGAGCCGAAAGACAATGAGCAGTTCTTC. Protein sequence: CASRPEPKDNEQFF. This sequence joins TRBV7-9 and TRBJ2-1, with no clear D. Per germline, CDR1 SEHNR and CDR2 FQNEAQ (reference sequence). Trimming pared 6 bases from V and 5 bases from J, leaving 14 bases between. The CDR3 has 14 residues. Full variable domain (missing parts from reference TRBV7-9 and TRBJ2-1): DTGVSQNPRHKITKRGQNVTFRCDPISEHNRLYWYRQTLGQGPEFLTYFQNEAQLEKSRLLSDRFSAERPKGSFSTLEIQRTEQGDSAMYLCASRPEPKDNEQFFGPGTRLTVL.

The chain combines TRBV21-1 with TRBJ2-5; TRBD1 is the table's D call, not checked against the DNA. TRBV21-1 is a listed pseudogene. The CDR3 runs 16 residues. In DNA, the CDR3 is TGTGCCAGCAGCAAAGCGCGGGACCGCAAATCAGAGACCCAGTACTTC. Its translation: CASSKARDRKSETQYF.

The gene calls are TRBV28 and TRBJ1-1; D unclear. In germline, CDR1 is MDHEN, CDR2 SYDVKM. V was shortened by 7 bases and J by 2 bases, with 11 bases between the two germline ends. The CDR3 loop spans 13 amino acids. In DNA, the CDR3 is TGTGCCAGCACCCGGCCAACTAACACTGAAGCTTTCTTT. Translated: CASTRPTNTEAFF. The complete variable domain, with remaining parts taken from reference TRBV28 and TRBJ1-1, reads DVKVTQSSRYLVKRTGEKVFLECVQDMDHENMFWYRQDPGLGLRLIYFSYDVKMKEKGDIPEGYSVSREKKERFSLILESASTNQTSMYLCASTRPTNTEAFFGQGTRLTVV.

This clonotype turned up a few times. This chain links TRBV7-3 with TRBJ2-7, with D possibly being TRBD1 (5 bases). Germline values: CDR1 SGHTA, CDR2 FQGTGA. V was clipped by 4 bases and J by 1 base, with 8 bases between them. The CDR3 totals 13 residues. CDR3 DNA: TGTGCCAGCAGCTCACAGGTGTCCTACGAGCAGTACTTC. The encoded protein is CASSSQVSYEQYF.

This clonotype was detected a few times. The V call is TRBV4-1, the J call TRBJ2-2; D perhaps matches TRBD1 (5 bases). The CDR3 extends over 14 amino acids. Germline CDR1 reads MGHRA; CDR2 reads YSYEKL. The V gene lost 0 bases and the J gene lost 6 bases, with 8 bases spanning the gap. The DNA for the CDR3 is TGCGCCAGCAGCCAAGACAGGGCTCCCGGGGAGCTGTTTTTT. Amino acid sequence: CASSQDRAPGELFF.

This clonotype was seen a handful of times. The V and J genes are TRBV7-2 and TRBJ2-7; D is undetermined. The ends were cut back, 2 bases at V and 2 bases at J, with 13 bases in the middle. Germline values: CDR1 SGHTA, CDR2 FQGNSA. CDR3 length equals 15 residues. As DNA, the CDR3 is TGTGCCAGCAGCTTAATGGTACAACCGCCCTACGAGCAGTACTTC. Translating it yields CASSLMVQPPYEQYF.

This chain connects TRBV4-3 to TRBJ2-2; TRBD2 matches at 9 bases. The CDR3 runs to 17 residues. Unmatched junction bases numbered 7, after V lost 0 bases and J lost 5 bases. CDR1 LGHNA and CDR2 YSLEER come from the germline V gene. CDR3 loop: CASSQEVAGAGTGELFF. The CDR3 coding sequence is TGCGCCAGCAGCCAAGAGGTAGCGGGAGCGGGGACCGGGGAGCTGTTTTTT.

This clonotype has just a few counts. The gene calls are TRBV30 and TRBJ2-4; 8 bases agree with TRBD1. V was clipped by 1 base and J by 6 bases; unmatched bases: 2. This CDR3 region has 13 residues. CDR1 and CDR2 (germline): GTSNPN, SVGIG (reference sequence). DNA for the CDR3: TGTGCCTGGAGTGCCGGACAGGGAAACATTCAGTACTTC. It codes for CAWSAGQGNIQYF. Full variable domain (remainder filled in from reference TRBV30 and TRBJ2-4): SQTIHQWPATLVQPVGSPLSLECTVEGTSNPNLYWYRQAAGRGLQLLFYSVGIGQISSEVPQNLSASRPQDRQFILSSKKLLLSDSGFYLCAWSAGQGNIQYFGAGTRLSVL.

V and J are TRBV28 and TRBJ2-7; D gene unclear. The V gene's germline CDR1 is MDHEN and CDR2 SYDVKM. V lost 7 bases, J lost 3 bases, and 16 bases lay in between. The CDR3 contains 14 residues. The CDR3 sequence is CASTTRTKNYEQYF. DNA of the CDR3: TGTGCCAGCACCACCAGAACTAAGAACTACGAGCAGTACTTC.

This clonotype came up a few times. The junction shows a germline mismatch at one end, possibly a read error. This rearrangement joins TRBV6-1 to TRBJ2-7; D is possibly TRBD2 (6 bases). There are 15 residues in the CDR3. CDR1 and CDR2 from the germline V gene are MNHNS and SASEGT. CDR3 protein: CASSIGGASSHEQYF. CDR3 coding DNA: TGTGCCAGCAGTATTGGAGGGGCTAGCTCCCACGAGCAGTACTTC.

The genes are TRBV20-1 and TRBJ2-1; 8 bases map to TRBD2. Losses at the gene ends were 6 bases for V and 3 bases for J; bases not matched to a gene: 13. This CDR3 is built from 16 residues. Germline V gives CDR1 DFQATT, CDR2 SNEGSKA (reference sequence). CDR3 nucleotides: TGCAGTGCGGGGACCAGCGGGAGTCTCTACTACAATGAGCAGTTCTTC. This translates into CSAGTSGSLYYNEQFF.

This clonotype was observed a few times. This chain links TRBV7-8 with TRBJ2-2; D ambiguous. V lost 4 bases to trimming and J lost 3 bases, with 12 bases between them. From germline, CDR1 is SGHVS and CDR2 FQNEAQ. This CDR3 comprises 15 residues. The CDR3 sequence is CASSSRDGYTGELFF. CDR3 DNA sequence: TGTGCCAGCAGCTCCCGAGACGGCTACACCGGGGAGCTGTTTTTT. The full variable domain, completed using reference TRBV7-8 and TRBJ2-2, is GAGVSQSPRYKVAKRGQDVALRCDPISGHVSLFWYQQALGQGPEFLTYFQNEAQLDKSGLPSDRFFAERPEGSVSTLKIQRTQQEDSAVYLCASSSRDGYTGELFFGEGSRLTVL.

A few counts support this clonotype. J is TRBJ1-2 and V is TRBV19; a weak D match, TRBD1 (6 bases). Trimming cost V 4 bases and J 2 bases, with 14 bases left between them. The CDR3 extends over 15 amino acids. Germline V gene lookup returns CDR1 LNHDA and CDR2 SQIVND (reference sequence). CDR3 in amino acids: CASSRFSDRNYGYTF. As DNA, the CDR3 is TGTGCCAGTAGTAGGTTCTCGGACAGAAACTATGGCTACACCTTC. The full variable domain, rest sourced from reference TRBV19 and TRBJ1-2, is DGGITQSPKYLFRKEGQNVTLSCEQNLNHDAMYWYRQDPGQGLRLIYYSQIVNDFQKGDIAEGYSVSREKKESFPLTVTSAQKNPTAFYLCASSRFSDRNYGYTFGSGTRLTVV.

The chain combines TRBV14 with TRBJ2-7; D is perhaps TRBD2 (5 bases). Germline V gives CDR1 SGHDN, CDR2 FVKESK. CDR3 length: 13 residues. Between the trimmed V and J ends, which lost 4 bases and 3 bases, there was a span of 10 bases. This chain's CDR3 is CASSRGKDYEQYF. The CDR3 DNA follows: TGTGCCAGCAGCCGAGGGAAGGACTACGAGCAGTACTTC.